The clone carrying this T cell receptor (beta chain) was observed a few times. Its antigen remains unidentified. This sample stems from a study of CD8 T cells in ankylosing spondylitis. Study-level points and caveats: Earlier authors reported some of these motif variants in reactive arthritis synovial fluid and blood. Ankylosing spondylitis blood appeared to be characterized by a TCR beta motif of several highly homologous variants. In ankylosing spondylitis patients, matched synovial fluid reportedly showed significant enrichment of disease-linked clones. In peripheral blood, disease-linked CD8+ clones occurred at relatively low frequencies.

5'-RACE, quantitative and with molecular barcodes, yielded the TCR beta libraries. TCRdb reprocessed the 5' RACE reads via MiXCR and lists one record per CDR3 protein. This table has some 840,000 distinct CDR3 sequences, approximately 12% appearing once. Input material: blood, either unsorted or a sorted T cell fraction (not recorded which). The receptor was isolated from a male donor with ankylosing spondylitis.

The CDR3, as DNA: TGCGCCAGCAGCCAAGAGTATGGCAGGGTCACAGATACGCAGTATTTT. It is translated as CASSQEYGRVTDTQYF. The chain joins TRBV4-3 to TRBJ2-3; perhaps TRBD1 as D (5 bases). The germline gives CDR1 LGHNA, CDR2 YSLEER. The ends were cut back, 0 bases at V and 2 bases at J, with 12 bases in the middle. This CDR3 region has 16 residues.